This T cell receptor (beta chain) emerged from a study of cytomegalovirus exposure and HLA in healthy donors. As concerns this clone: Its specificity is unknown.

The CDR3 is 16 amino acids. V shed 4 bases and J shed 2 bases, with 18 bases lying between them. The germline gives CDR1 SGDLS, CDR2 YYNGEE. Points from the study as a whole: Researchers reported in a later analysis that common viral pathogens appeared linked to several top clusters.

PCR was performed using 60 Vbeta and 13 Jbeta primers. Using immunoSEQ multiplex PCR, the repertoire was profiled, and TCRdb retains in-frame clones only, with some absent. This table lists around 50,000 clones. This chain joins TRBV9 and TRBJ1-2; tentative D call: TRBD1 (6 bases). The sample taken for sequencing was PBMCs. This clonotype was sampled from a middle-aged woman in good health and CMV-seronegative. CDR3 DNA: TGTGCCAGCAGCAGCACAGGGAAACCTTTAAACTATGGCTACACCTTC. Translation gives CASSSTGKPLNYGYTF.